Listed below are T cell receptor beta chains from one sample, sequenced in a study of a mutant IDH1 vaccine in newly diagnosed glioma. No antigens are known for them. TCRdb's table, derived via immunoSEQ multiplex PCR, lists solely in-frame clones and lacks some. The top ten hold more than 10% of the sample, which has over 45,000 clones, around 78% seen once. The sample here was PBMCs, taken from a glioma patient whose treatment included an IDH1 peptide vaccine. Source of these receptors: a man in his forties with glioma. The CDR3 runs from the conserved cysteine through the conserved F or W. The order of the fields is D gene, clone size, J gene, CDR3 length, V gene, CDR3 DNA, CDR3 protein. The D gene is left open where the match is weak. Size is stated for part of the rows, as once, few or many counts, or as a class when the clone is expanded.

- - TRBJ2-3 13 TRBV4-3 TGCGCCAGCAGCCCTACTAGCAGGGATACGCAGTATTTT CASSPTSRDTQYF
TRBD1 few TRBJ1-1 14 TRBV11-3 TGTGCCAGCAGTCCGGACAGGGGGAACACTGAAGCTTTCTTT CASSPDRGNTEAFF
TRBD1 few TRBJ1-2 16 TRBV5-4 TGTGCCAGCAGCTCCGTTTCCTACGACAGGGAGTATGGCTACACCTTC CASSSVSYDREYGYTF
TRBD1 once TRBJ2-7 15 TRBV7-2 TGTGCCAGCAGCTCCCGGGACAGGGGGCTCTACGAGCAGTACTTC CASSSRDRGLYEQYF
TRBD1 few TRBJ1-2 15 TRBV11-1 TGTGCCAGCAGCTCCCAGGACAGGACCTACTATGGCTACACCTTC CASSSQDRTYYGYTF
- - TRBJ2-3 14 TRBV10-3 TGTGCCATCAGTGAGTCCGGGGGTTTTGATACGCAGTATTTT CAISESGGFDTQYF
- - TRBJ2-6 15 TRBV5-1 TGCGCCAGCAGCTTGGACCCCTCTGGGGCCAACGTCCTGACTTTC CASSLDPSGANVLTF
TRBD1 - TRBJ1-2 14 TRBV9 TGTGCCAGCAGCGAACAGGGGTCAAACTATGGCTACACCTTC CASSEQGSNYGYTF
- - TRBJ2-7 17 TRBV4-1 TGCGCCAGCAGCCATCCCCGGGGGGGACAGCTGAATTTCGGGCAGTACTTC CASSHPRGGQLNFGQYF
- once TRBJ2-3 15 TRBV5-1 TGCGCCAGCGGGTCTCTAGAAGGGGGCACAGATACGCAGTATTTT CASGSLEGGTDTQYF
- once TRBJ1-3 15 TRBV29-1 TGCAGCGTTGCGCAGGGAAGTTCGCCTGGAAACACCATATATTTT CSVAQGSSPGNTIYF
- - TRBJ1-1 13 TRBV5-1 TGCGCCAGCAGCCCTGGATGGTCCACTGAAGCTTTCTTT CASSPGWSTEAFF
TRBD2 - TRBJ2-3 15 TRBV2 TGTGCCAGCAGTGACCCGCAGGGAGGGACAGATACGCAGTATTTT CASSDPQGGTDTQYF